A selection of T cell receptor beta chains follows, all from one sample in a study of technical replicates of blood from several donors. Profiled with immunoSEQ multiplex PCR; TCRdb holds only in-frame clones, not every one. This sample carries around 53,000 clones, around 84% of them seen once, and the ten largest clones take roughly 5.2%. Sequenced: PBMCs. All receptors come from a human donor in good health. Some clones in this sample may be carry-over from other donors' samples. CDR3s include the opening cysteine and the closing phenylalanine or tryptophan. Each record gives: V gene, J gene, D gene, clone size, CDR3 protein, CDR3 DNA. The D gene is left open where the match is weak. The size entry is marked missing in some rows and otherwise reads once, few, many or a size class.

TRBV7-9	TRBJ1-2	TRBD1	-	CASSLAKGDRVGYTF	TGTGCCAGCAGCTTAGCGAAAGGGGACAGGGTCGGCTACACCTTC
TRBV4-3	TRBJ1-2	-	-	CASSQDPGHNYGYTF	TGCGCCAGCAGCCAAGATCCAGGGCATAACTATGGCTACACCTTC
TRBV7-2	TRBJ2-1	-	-	CASSLAPGARSEQFF	TGTGCCAGCAGCTTAGCTCCAGGGGCGCGTAGTGAGCAGTTCTTC
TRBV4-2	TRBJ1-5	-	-	CASSQDRGSSRNQPQHF	TGTGCCAGCAGCCAAGATCGTGGGTCTTCGAGGAATCAGCCCCAGCATTTT
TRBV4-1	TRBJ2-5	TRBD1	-	CASSHINRGHRETQYF	TGCGCCAGCAGCCACATAAACAGGGGGCATAGGGAGACCCAGTACTTC
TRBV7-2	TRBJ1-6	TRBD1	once	CASSLPRGQGISPLHF	TGTGCCAGCAGCTTACCAAGGGGACAGGGAATTTCACCCCTCCACTTT
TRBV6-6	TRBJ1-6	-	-	CASRVDSYGSPLHF	TGTGCCAGCAGGGTCGACAGTTACGGTTCACCCCTCCACTTT
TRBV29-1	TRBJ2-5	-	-	CSVEDPQGGGETQYF	TGCAGCGTTGAAGATCCGCAGGGAGGGGGAGAGACCCAGTACTTC
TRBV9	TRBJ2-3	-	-	CASSVDFSLTDTQYF	TGTGCCAGCAGCGTAGACTTTTCTCTCACAGATACGCAGTATTTT
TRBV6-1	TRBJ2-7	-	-	CASSELGEQYF	TGTGCCAGCAGTGAACTCGGCGAGCAGTACTTC
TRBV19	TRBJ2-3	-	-	CASSSMEGLADTQYF	TGTGCCAGTAGTTCAATGGAGGGGCTCGCAGATACGCAGTATTTT
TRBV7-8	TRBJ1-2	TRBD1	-	CASSPFDRVTPNYGYTF	TGTGCCAGCAGCCCCTTCGACAGGGTTACCCCTAACTATGGCTACACCTTC